These 28 T cell receptor beta chains originate from one sample sequenced in a study of cytomegalovirus exposure and HLA in healthy donors. Primers for the PCR totalled 60 Vbeta and 13 Jbeta. Only in-frame clones appear in the TCRdb table, and some are missing; sequencing was by immunoSEQ multiplex PCR. This table has some 97,000 clones, around 75% appearing once. The source material was PBMCs. The receptors stem from a male donor in good health and CMV-seropositive.

The chain has TRBV27 and TRBJ1-2, with D possibly being TRBD1 (5 bases). Deletions cut 1 base from V and 0 bases from J, with 9 bases between. The V gene's germline CDR1 is MNHEY and CDR2 SMNVEV (reference sequence). The CDR3 totals 15 residues. CDR3 DNA sequence: TGTGCCAGCAGTTTATTTCCAGGGCCTAACTATGGCTACACCTTC. Its protein is CASSLFPGPNYGYTF.

The J gene is TRBJ2-6, the V gene TRBV2; D remains unclear. This CDR3 region has 14 residues. Germline CDR1 is SNHLY and CDR2 is FYNNEI. The V end was cut by 3 bases, the J end by 0 bases, with 3 bases between. The CDR3 DNA is TGTGCCAGCAGTGAGGCCTCTGGGGCCAACGTCCTGACTTTC. Residues: CASSEASGANVLTF.

V usage is TRBV6-1 and J usage is TRBJ1-2; TRBD1 aligns across 12 bases. The CDR3 contains 15 residues. V shed 8 bases, J shed 4 bases, and the junction held 8 bases outside the gene matches. CDR1 and CDR2 from the germline V gene are MNHNS and SASEGT. The CDR3 loop is CASARGQGAGYGYTF. CDR3 DNA sequence: TGTGCCAGCGCCAGGGGACAGGGGGCAGGCTATGGCTACACCTTC.

The chain joins TRBV4-2 to TRBJ2-1; a possible D gene is TRBD1 (5 bases). V was trimmed by 6 bases and J by 1 base, leaving 10 bases between them. The germline V gene encodes CDR1 LGHNA and CDR2 YNFKEQ. The CDR3 sequence is 14 residues long. CDR3 coding DNA: TGTGCCAGCAGACCCCCAGGGTCCTACAATGAGCAGTTCTTC. Its protein product is CASRPPGSYNEQFF.

This clone occurred a few times. The rearrangement links TRBV5-1 to TRBJ2-7, with a weak D call TRBD1 (6 bases). V shed 1 base and J shed 4 bases, with 12 bases lying between them. CDR1 is SGHRS, CDR2 YFSETQ, per germline. The CDR3 is made up of 14 amino acids. The CDR3 DNA reads TGCGCCAGCAGCTTGCAGGGACAAGAGTACGAGCAGTACTTC. Protein product: CASSLQGQEYEQYF.

V and J are TRBV4-2 and TRBJ2-2, with 11 nucleotides matching TRBD2. The CDR3 sequence is 17 residues long. Looked up from germline, CDR1 is LGHNA and CDR2 is YNFKEQ. The V and J ends lost 3 bases and 6 bases, in that order; junction bases with no gene match: 9. CDR3 DNA sequence: TGTGCCAGCAGCCAGGGAGGTAGCGGGGGGGCCTCCGGGGAGCTGTTTTTT. It translates to CASSQGGSGGASGELFF.

V usage is TRBV21-1 and J usage is TRBJ2-2; TRBD2 reflects the table's D call only, with no check against the DNA. TRBV21-1 is reported as a pseudogene. This CDR3 region has 16 residues. The CDR3 bases are TGTGCCAGCCCCCGGGGGCGCGGGGGTCGGACCGGGGAGCTGTTTTTT. Its protein is CASPRGRGGRTGELFF.

This clone has more than one count but fewer than ten. This chain joins TRBV4-3 and TRBJ1-6; D is undetermined. This CDR3 spans 15 amino acids. Per the germline V gene, CDR1 is LGHNA and CDR2 is YSLEER. V was clipped by 0 bases and J by 3 bases, with 6 bases between them. The CDR3 DNA reads as TGCGCCAGCAGCCAAGACAGGAACTATAATTCACCCCTCCACTTT. Translating it yields CASSQDRNYNSPLHF.

The chain is built from TRBV5-1 and TRBJ1-2, with 8 bases fitting TRBD1. Germline V lookup: CDR1 SGHRS, CDR2 YFSETQ. The V and J ends lost 0 bases and 2 bases, in that order; junction bases with no gene match: 3. The CDR3 extends over 15 amino acids. The CDR3 coding sequence is TGCGCCAGCAGCTTGGGGACAGGGAGGAACTATGGCTACACCTTC. It encodes CASSLGTGRNYGYTF.

This chain uses TRBV27 with TRBJ1-6, with D perhaps matching TRBD1 (5 bases). V shed 0 bases and J shed 7 bases, with 10 bases lying between them. The CDR3 contains 15 residues. CDR1 is MNHEY, CDR2 SMNVEV, per germline (reference sequence). CDR3 residues: CASSLSQGRNSPLHF. The CDR3 DNA follows: TGTGCCAGCAGTTTATCTCAGGGCAGGAATTCACCCCTCCACTTT.

In this sample, this clone turned up a few times. The chain uses TRBV4-1 and TRBJ1-1, with a weak D call TRBD1 (5 bases). Trimming took 0 bases from V and 4 from J, leaving 9 bases between them. CDR1 and CDR2 (germline): MGHRA, YSYEKL. CDR3 length: 14 residues. In DNA form, the CDR3 reads TGCGCCAGCAGCCAAGAGGCAGGGTTCACTGAAGCTTTCTTT. Encoded protein: CASSQEAGFTEAFF.

The V and J genes are TRBV19 and TRBJ1-6; a possible D gene is TRBD1 (5 bases). Germline-derived CDR1 and CDR2 are LNHDA and SQIVND (reference sequence). V was clipped by 1 base and J by 7 bases, with 11 bases between them. This CDR3 spans 15 amino acids. In DNA, the CDR3 is TGTGCCAGTAGTATAGGACAGCACGGAAATTCACCCCTCCACTTT. This sequence encodes CASSIGQHGNSPLHF.

The chain joins TRBV29-1 to TRBJ1-2; 7 nucleotides match TRBD1. The CDR3 has 14 amino acids. CDR1 is SQVTM, CDR2 ANQGSEA, per germline. Trimming at V came to 6 bases and at J to 2 bases, leaving 9 bases not matched to a gene. The CDR3 DNA reads as TGCAGCGTGTCGGACAGGCGCGTAAACTATGGCTACACCTTC. This gives the protein CSVSDRRVNYGYTF.

This chain joins TRBV30 and TRBJ1-2; no clear D gene. Germline V lookup: CDR1 GTSNPN, CDR2 SVGIG (reference sequence). This CDR3 spans 15 amino acids. Trimming removed 0 bases at V and 4 bases at J, with 15 bases between. CDR3 coding DNA: TGTGCCTGGAGTGTATTAAGCCGGGATAGCTATGGCTACACCTTC. Translating it yields CAWSVLSRDSYGYTF.

This clone appeared once. The chain carries TRBV2 and TRBJ2-5; D gene uncertain. Germline V lookup: CDR1 SNHLY, CDR2 FYNNEI. The CDR3 totals 14 residues. Trimming stripped 6 bases from V and 1 base from J, with 12 bases between. The CDR3 here is CASRPDTLQETQYF. The DNA for the CDR3 is TGTGCCAGCAGGCCCGACACCCTCCAAGAGACCCAGTACTTC.

The gene calls are TRBV7-2 and TRBJ1-2, with D possibly being TRBD1 (5 bases). CDR3 size: 18 residues. The V gene lost 2 bases and the J gene lost 8 bases, with 27 bases spanning the gap. CDR1 is SGHTA, CDR2 FQGNSA, per germline. The DNA for the CDR3 is TGTGCCAGCAGCTTATTTTCGGTTTGGGAGGGCCGAGAGGGGGGCTACACCTTC. Its translation is CASSLFSVWEGREGGYTF.

The sample holds one count of this clone. The DNA of the CDR3 is TGTGCCAGCAGCCCCCGGACTAGCGGGGGTACGAACACCGGGGAGCTGTTTTTT. Residues: CASSPRTSGGTNTGELFF. The gene calls are TRBV11-3 and TRBJ2-2; 13 bases line up with TRBD2. CDR3 size: 18 residues. CDR1 and CDR2 (germline): SGHNT, YENEEA. V lost 5 bases and J lost 0; bases outside the gene matches: 6.

This clone was recorded only once. The rearrangement uses TRBV2 and TRBJ2-7; 7 positions agree with TRBD2. The CDR3 has 14 amino acids. Per germline, CDR1 SNHLY and CDR2 FYNNEI. Trimming took 7 bases from V and 6 from J; bases not matched to a gene: 12. CDR3 DNA: TGTGCCAGCAAGGGAGGGGTGACAGTCGGCGAGCAGTACTTC. Translating it yields CASKGGVTVGEQYF.

V and J are TRBV7-2 and TRBJ1-6; D remains unclear. The CDR3 has 13 residues. Trimming stripped 0 bases from V and 10 bases from J, with 7 bases between. CDR1 and CDR2 from the germline V gene are SGHTA and FQGNSA. CDR3 residues: CASSLARSSPLHF. The CDR3 DNA reads TGTGCCAGCAGCTTAGCCCGGAGCTCACCCCTCCACTTT.

A remark on this clone: Other DNA variants within this sample encode the same CDR3. The chain couples TRBV2 to TRBJ1-1; 10 nucleotides agree with TRBD1. The germline CDR1 and CDR2 sequences are SNHLY and FYNNEI. CDR3 length equals 13 residues. Trimming removed 3 bases from V and 5 bases from J; junction bases left unmatched: 0. The CDR3, as DNA: TGTGCCAGCAGTGAGGGACAGGGGACTGAAGCTTTCTTT. Its translation is CASSEGQGTEAFF.

The sample holds a few counts of this clone. This chain uses TRBV9 with TRBJ2-1, with 7 bases lining up with TRBD1. This CDR3 is built from 17 residues. Germline loops: CDR1 SGDLS, CDR2 YYNGEE. With V trimmed by 0 bases and J by 2 bases, 8 bases remained unmatched. CDR3 nucleotides: TGTGCCAGCAGCGTAGCTGGTACAGGGGTCCCCTACAATGAGCAGTTCTTC. It specifies CASSVAGTGVPYNEQFF.

The chain carries TRBV5-1 and TRBJ2-7; D may be TRBD1 (6 bases). The length of the CDR3 is 15 residues. V was shortened by 4 bases and J by 5 bases, with 19 bases between the two germline ends. The germline CDR1 and CDR2 sequences are SGHRS and YFSETQ. This CDR3 is CASSPGAQGRDEQYF. CDR3 in DNA: TGCGCCAGCAGCCCCGGGGCACAGGGCAGAGACGAGCAGTACTTC.

The DNA for the CDR3 is TGTGCCAGCAACAGGGCAAGCTCCTATAATTCACCCCTCCACTTT. Translating it yields CASNRASSYNSPLHF. V gene TRBV25-1 combines with J gene TRBJ1-6; TRBD1 might be the D (6 bases). This CDR3 has 15 residues. V lost 7 bases, J lost 0 bases, and 10 bases lay in between. CDR1 and CDR2 (germline): MGHDK, SYGVNS.

V gene TRBV7-9 combines with J gene TRBJ1-4; no clear D gene. The germline CDR1 and CDR2 sequences are SEHNR and FQNEAQ (reference sequence). Trimming left V 4 bases short and J 7 bases short, with 10 bases between. The CDR3 extends over 13 amino acids. The CDR3 nucleotides are TGTGCCAGCAGCTCACTGGGGAGTGAAAAACTGTTTTTT. This codes for CASSSLGSEKLFF. Using reference TRBV7-9 and TRBJ1-4 for the parts outside the CDR3, the full variable domain is DTGVSQNPRHKITKRGQNVTFRCDPISEHNRLYWYRQTLGQGPEFLTYFQNEAQLEKSRLLSDRFSAERPKGSFSTLEIQRTEQGDSAMYLCASSSLGSEKLFFGSGTQLSVL.

The chain has TRBV4-3 and TRBJ1-2; no clear D gene. Germline V gene data show CDR1 as LGHNA and CDR2 as YSLEER. Deletions cut 1 base from V and 2 bases from J, with 8 bases between. The CDR3 spans 14 residues. This CDR3 is CASSQVPVNYGYTF. The CDR3 DNA reads TGCGCCAGCAGCCAAGTCCCGGTAAACTATGGCTACACCTTC.

The chain carries TRBV5-1 and TRBJ2-7, with D unclear. This CDR3 is built from 14 residues. Germline assignment: CDR1 SGHRS and CDR2 YFSETQ. The germline V and J ends were trimmed by 2 bases and 2 bases, with 11 bases remaining between them. CDR3 nucleotides: TGCGCCAGCAGCTTACAGATACCAACCTACGAGCAGTACTTC. This gives the protein CASSLQIPTYEQYF.

This clone has a handful of counts. The chain combines TRBV6-1 with TRBJ1-2, with 8 bases aligning to TRBD1. Per germline, CDR1 MNHNS and CDR2 SASEGT. The CDR3 spans 13 residues. V was pared by 7 bases and J by 4 bases, with 5 bases of the junction left unmatched. CDR3 in amino acids: CASMTGDAYGYTF. For the CDR3, the DNA is TGTGCCAGCATGACAGGGGATGCCTATGGCTACACCTTC.

V and J are TRBV10-3 and TRBJ1-4; 8 bases align to TRBD1. V shed 2 bases and J 8 bases; nucleotides not matched to a gene: 10. Germline loops: CDR1 ENHRY, CDR2 SYGVKD. The CDR3 has 16 residues. As DNA, the CDR3 is TGTGCCATCAGTGAGCGGGGACAGGCCGCAGGAGAAAAACTGTTTTTT. Translation: CAISERGQAAGEKLFF.